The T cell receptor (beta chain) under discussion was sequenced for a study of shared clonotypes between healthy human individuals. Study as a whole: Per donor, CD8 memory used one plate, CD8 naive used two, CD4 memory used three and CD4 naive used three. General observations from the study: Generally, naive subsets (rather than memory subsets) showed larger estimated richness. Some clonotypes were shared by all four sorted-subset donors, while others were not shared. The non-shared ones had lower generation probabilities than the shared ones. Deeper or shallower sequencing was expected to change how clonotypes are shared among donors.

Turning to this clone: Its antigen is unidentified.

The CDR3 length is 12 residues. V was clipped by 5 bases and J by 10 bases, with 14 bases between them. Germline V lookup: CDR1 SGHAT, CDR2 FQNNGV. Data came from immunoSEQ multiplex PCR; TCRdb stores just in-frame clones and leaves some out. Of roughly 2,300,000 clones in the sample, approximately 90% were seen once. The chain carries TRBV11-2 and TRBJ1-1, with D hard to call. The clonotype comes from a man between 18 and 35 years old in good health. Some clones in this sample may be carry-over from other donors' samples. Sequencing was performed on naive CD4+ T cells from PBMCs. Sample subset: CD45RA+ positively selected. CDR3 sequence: CASSPQSRRAFF. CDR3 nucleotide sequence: TGTGCCAGCAGCCCGCAATCGAGGCGAGCTTTCTTT.